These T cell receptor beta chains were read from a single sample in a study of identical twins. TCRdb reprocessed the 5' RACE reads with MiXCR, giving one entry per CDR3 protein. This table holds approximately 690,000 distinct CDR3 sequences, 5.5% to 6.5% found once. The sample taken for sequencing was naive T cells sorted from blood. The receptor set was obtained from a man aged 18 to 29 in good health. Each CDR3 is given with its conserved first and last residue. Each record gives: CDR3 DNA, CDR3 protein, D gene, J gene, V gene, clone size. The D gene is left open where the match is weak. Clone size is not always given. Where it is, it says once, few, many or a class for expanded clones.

CDR3 DNA: TGCAGTGCTAGAGGGACAGGGGGCCCAGATACGCAGTATTTT
CDR3 protein: CSARGTGGPDTQYF
D gene: TRBD1
J gene: TRBJ2-3
V gene: TRBV20-1
clone size: .

CDR3 DNA: TGTGCCAGCAGTTTGGGGACTAGCGGGACCACCGGGGAGCTGTTTTTT
CDR3 protein: CASSLGTSGTTGELFF
D gene: TRBD2
J gene: TRBJ2-2
V gene: TRBV12-3/TRBV12-4
clone size: many

CDR3 DNA: TGTGCCAGCAGCTTAGAAGGGACTAGCATTGAGCAGTTCTTC
CDR3 protein: CASSLEGTSIEQFF
D gene: TRBD2
J gene: TRBJ2-1
V gene: TRBV7-9
clone size: .

CDR3 DNA: TGTGCCAGCAGCGGCACAGGTTTTGAGCAGTATTTT
CDR3 protein: CASSGTGFEQYF
D gene: .
J gene: TRBJ2-3
V gene: TRBV9
clone size: .

CDR3 DNA: TGCAGTGCGCCGGACCGGACCTCTGGAAACACCATATATTTT
CDR3 protein: CSAPDRTSGNTIYF
D gene: .
J gene: TRBJ1-3
V gene: TRBV20-1
clone size: many

CDR3 DNA: TGTGCCAGCAACGGTGATCTTGGCAATCAGCCCCAGCATTTT
CDR3 protein: CASNGDLGNQPQHF
D gene: .
J gene: TRBJ1-5
V gene: TRBV12-3/TRBV12-4
clone size: many

CDR3 DNA: TGTGCCACCAGCAGAGAGATGGTAGGATCCCGCTTTAGCTCTGGGGCCAACGTCCTGACTTTC
CDR3 protein: CATSREMVGSRFSSGANVLTF
D gene: .
J gene: TRBJ2-6
V gene: TRBV15
clone size: few

CDR3 DNA: TGTGCCAGCAGCGTAGATGCGGGGGATACGCAGTATTTT
CDR3 protein: CASSVDAGDTQYF
D gene: .
J gene: TRBJ2-3
V gene: TRBV9
clone size: .

CDR3 DNA: TGTGCCAGCAGTTCGCCAAGCGGGAGAGATACCGGGGAGCTGTTTTTT
CDR3 protein: CASSSPSGRDTGELFF
D gene: TRBD2
J gene: TRBJ2-2
V gene: TRBV27
clone size: .

CDR3 DNA: TGTGCCAGCAGCAAACCGCAAGAGACCCAGTACTTC
CDR3 protein: CASSKPQETQYF
D gene: .
J gene: TRBJ2-5
V gene: TRBV5-5
clone size: many